This TCR beta chain was documented in a study of CD8 T cells in ankylosing spondylitis. The ends lost 1 base at V and 5 bases at J; junction bases unmatched: 9. The germline gives CDR1 LGHNA, CDR2 YSLEER. The CDR3 runs 17 residues. This clonotype was seen only a few times. Libraries of TCR beta came from quantitative 5'-RACE with molecular barcodes. One entry per CDR3 protein, called by TCRdb with MiXCR from the 5' RACE reads. Here the sample spans under 200,000 distinct CDR3 sequences, approximately 12% being singletons. The sequence derives from a female donor with ankylosing spondylitis or in good health (not recorded which). Sequencing used blood, either unsorted or a sorted T cell fraction (not recorded which). The chain uses TRBV4-3 and TRBJ1-5, with 9 bases fitting TRBD1. The CDR3 loop is CASSQGDRVVFYQPQHF. The DNA for the CDR3 is TGCGCCAGCAGCCAAGGGGACAGGGTAGTTTTTTATCAGCCCCAGCATTTT.